The following is a T cell receptor beta chain sequence with its context. TCRdb's table, derived via immunoSEQ multiplex PCR, lists solely in-frame clones and lacks some. The repertoire holds about 100,000 clones, with approximately 96% as singletons. This sample is drawn from a study of technical replicates of blood from several donors. Germline assignment: CDR1 SEHNR and CDR2 FQNEAQ (reference sequence). The CDR3 has 15 residues. Trimming pared 4 bases from V and 4 bases from J, leaving 13 bases between. V and J are TRBV7-9 and TRBJ2-2; D gene uncertain. This clonotype was sampled from a human donor in good health. Sequenced input: T cells isolated from PBMCs. CDR3 sequence: CASSSGFRSTGELFF. CDR3 nucleotides: TGTGCCAGCAGCTCCGGGTTCCGTAGCACCGGGGAGCTGTTTTTT.